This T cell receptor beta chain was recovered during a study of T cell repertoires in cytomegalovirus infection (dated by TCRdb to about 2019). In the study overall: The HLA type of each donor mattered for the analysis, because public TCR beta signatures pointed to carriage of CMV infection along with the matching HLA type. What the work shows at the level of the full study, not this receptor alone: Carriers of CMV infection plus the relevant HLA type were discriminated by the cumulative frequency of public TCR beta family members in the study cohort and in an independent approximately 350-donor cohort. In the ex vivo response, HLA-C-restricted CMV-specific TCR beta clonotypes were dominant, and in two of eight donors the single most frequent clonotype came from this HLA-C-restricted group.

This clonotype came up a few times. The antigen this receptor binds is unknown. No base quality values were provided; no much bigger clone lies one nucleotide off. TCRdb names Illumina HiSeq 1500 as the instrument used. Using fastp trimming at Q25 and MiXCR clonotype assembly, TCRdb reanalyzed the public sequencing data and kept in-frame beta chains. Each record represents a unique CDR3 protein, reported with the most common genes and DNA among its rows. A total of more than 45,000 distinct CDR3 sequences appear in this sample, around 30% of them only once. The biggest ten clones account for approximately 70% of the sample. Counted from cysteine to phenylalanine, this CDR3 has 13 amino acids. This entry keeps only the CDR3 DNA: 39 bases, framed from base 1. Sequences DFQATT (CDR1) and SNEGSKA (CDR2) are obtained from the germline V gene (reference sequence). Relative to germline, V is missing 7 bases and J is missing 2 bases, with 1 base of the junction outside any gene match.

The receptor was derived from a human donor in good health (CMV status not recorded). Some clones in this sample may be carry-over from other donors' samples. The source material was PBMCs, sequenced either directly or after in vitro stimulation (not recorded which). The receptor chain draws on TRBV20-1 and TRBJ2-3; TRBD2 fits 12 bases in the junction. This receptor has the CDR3 CSGTSGDTDTQYF. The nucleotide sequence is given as TGCAGTGGGACTAGCGGGGACACAGATACGCAGTATTTT.